This T cell receptor beta chain stems from a study of T cell responses to AZD1222 COVID-19 vaccine. Using immunoSEQ multiplex PCR, the repertoire was profiled, and TCRdb retains in-frame clones only, with some absent. The table has some 100,000 clones, 85% to 90% seen once; the top ten hold approximately 3.4%. The V gene's germline CDR1 is SGHTA and CDR2 FQGNSA. This CDR3 has 15 amino acids. Trimming took off 6 bases at V and 8 bases at J, with 19 bases between the two ends. This chain links TRBV7-2 with TRBJ1-4, with D hard to call. The clonotype comes from an adult who received the AZD1222 COVID-19 vaccine. Sequencing used peripheral blood, obtained 28 days after the second AZD1222 dose. The CDR3: CASRARMETGEKLFF. CDR3 coding DNA: TGTGCCAGCAGGGCCAGGATGGAGACGGGAGAAAAACTGTTTTTT.